This TCR beta chain was identified in a study of T cell changes during pregnancy in multiple sclerosis. V was trimmed by 2 bases and J by 5 bases, leaving 15 bases between them. From germline, CDR1 is MDHEN and CDR2 SYDVKM. CDR3 length: 15 amino acids. The method was immunoSEQ multiplex PCR; TCRdb's version includes in-frame clones alone and lacks a portion of them. The repertoire has approximately 44,000 clones, 85% to 95% of them found once; the top ten carry roughly 0.55%. The origin of this receptor is a female donor with multiple sclerosis, enrolled in a pregnancy study. Sequences were derived from CD4+ T cells from peripheral blood mononuclear cells, sampled in the third trimester of pregnancy. The gene calls are TRBV28 and TRBJ2-5; maybe TRBD1 (5 bases). CDR3 protein: CASSLSGARWETQYF. The CDR3, as DNA: TGTGCCAGCAGTTTAAGTGGGGCGCGGTGGGAGACCCAGTACTTC.